This TCR beta chain was captured in a study of Graves' ophthalmopathy and Graves' hyperthyroidism. Study overall: Sampling took place at initial diagnosis, with peripheral blood obtained before any treatment.

Diagnosis used clinical symptoms, serum thyroxine, TRAb, thyroid ultrasound and orbital computed tomography. Out of around 9.7 ml of fresh peripheral blood, PBMCs were obtained. On this clonotype itself: Its antigen is undetermined.

The CDR3 is made up of 15 amino acids. CDR1 SGHAT and CDR2 FQDESV come from the germline V gene (reference sequence). V dropped 5 bases and J dropped 2; count of bases not matched to a gene: 8. As the template, RNA transcripts were used to amplify TCR beta CDR3 regions. The workflow started with a first-round RT-PCR run with HTBI primers and then moved on to a second-round multiplex PCR. TCRdb reprocessed the multiplex PCR reads via MiXCR and lists one record per CDR3 protein. The sample includes about 420,000 distinct CDR3 sequences, roughly 20% of them seen just once. Broader study findings: Most expanded thyroid clonotypes above 0.001 frequency also appeared in blood.

The chain joins TRBV11-1 to TRBJ2-5; 7 nucleotides line up with TRBD1. This TCR derives from a woman aged 18-29 years with stable Graves' hyperthyroidism. Source material: peripheral blood. CDR3 sequence reads: CASSGRGTEQETQYF. CDR3 nucleotide sequence: TGTGCCAGCAGCGGAAGGGGGACAGAGCAAGAGACCCAGTACTTC. The full variable domain, in which reference TRBV11-1 and TRBJ2-5 provide the parts outside the CDR3, is EAEVAQSPRYKITEKSQAVAFWCDPISGHATLYWYRQILGQGPELLVQFQDESVVDDSQLPKDRFSAERLKGVDSTLKIQPAELGDSAMYLCASSGRGTEQETQYFGPGTRLLVL.